Following are 7 T cell receptor beta chains from one sample sequenced in a study of shared clonotypes between healthy human individuals. Naive CD8 cells were CD45RO-negative, positively selected for CCR7, excluding terminally differentiated effector memory CD45RA+ cells. Measured with immunoSEQ multiplex PCR; TCRdb has only the in-frame clones, and not every one. The sample includes under 2,000,000 clones, about 95% of them seen just once. Material: naive CD8+ T cells sorted from blood. The receptors here all came from a man aged 18 to 29 in good health.

The gene calls are TRBV14 and TRBJ1-2, with D possibly matching TRBD1 (5 bases). The CDR3 covers 14 residues. The germline V gene has CDR1 SGHDN and CDR2 FVKESK. V lost 3 bases to trimming and J lost 3 bases, with 11 bases between them. CDR3 bases: TGTGCCAGCAGCCATTTCAGGGATTACTATGGCTACACCTTC. Translation gives CASSHFRDYYGYTF.

V is TRBV4-1 and J is TRBJ1-6, with D perhaps TRBD1 (6 bases). The germline V and J ends were trimmed by 5 bases and 0 bases, with 14 bases remaining between them. The CDR3 loop spans 17 amino acids. The germline CDR1 and CDR2 sequences are MGHRA and YSYEKL. CDR3 residues: CASSIGQILSYNSPLHF. CDR3 bases: TGCGCCAGCAGCATCGGACAGATCCTCTCCTATAATTCACCCCTCCACTTT.

V gene TRBV28 combines with J gene TRBJ2-3, with TRBD2 matching over 8 bases. V dropped 5 bases and J dropped 6; count of bases not matched to a gene: 7. Germline values: CDR1 MDHEN, CDR2 SYDVKM. The CDR3 is made up of 14 amino acids. This chain's CDR3 is CASSPTGGADTQYF. CDR3 in DNA: TGTGCCAGCAGTCCTACGGGGGGGGCGGATACGCAGTATTTT.

This chain joins TRBV5-6 and TRBJ2-7; TRBD2 agrees at 9 bases. Germline V gene lookup returns CDR1 SGHDT and CDR2 YYEEEE. V was pared by 7 bases and J by 3 bases, with 8 bases of the junction left unmatched. The CDR3 spans 14 residues. DNA of the CDR3: TGTGCCAGCTCAAGCGGGGGGACCCTCTACGAGCAGTACTTC. Protein sequence: CASSSGGTLYEQYF.

The J gene is TRBJ1-2, the V gene TRBV27, with 10 bases lining up with TRBD1. J was trimmed by 6 bases and V by 3 bases; bases with no gene match: 4. Germline CDR1 MNHEY, CDR2 SMNVEV (reference sequence). The CDR3 is made up of 14 amino acids. DNA of the CDR3: TGTGCCAGCAGTTTTTTGGGACAGGGGAATGGCTACACCTTC. Translated: CASSFLGQGNGYTF.

For the CDR3, the DNA is TGTGCCAGCAGCCAAGATGAACTGGGACAGGGCTATGGCTACACCTTC. It encodes CASSQDELGQGYGYTF. The chain links TRBV4-2 to TRBJ1-2, with 9 bases lining up with TRBD1. The CDR3 sequence is 16 residues long. V dropped 0 bases and J dropped 4; count of bases not matched to a gene: 6. The germline V gene encodes CDR1 LGHNA and CDR2 YNFKEQ.

V usage is TRBV12-5 and J usage is TRBJ2-7; 9 nucleotides line up with TRBD1. The CDR3 runs 14 residues. The junction had 5 bases not matched to a gene; V was cut back by 6 bases and J by 2 bases. Germline V CDR1 and CDR2: LGHNT, FRNRAP. The CDR3 reads CASGPGTGTYEQYF. CDR3 nucleotide sequence: TGTGCTAGTGGACCCGGGACAGGGACCTACGAGCAGTACTTC.